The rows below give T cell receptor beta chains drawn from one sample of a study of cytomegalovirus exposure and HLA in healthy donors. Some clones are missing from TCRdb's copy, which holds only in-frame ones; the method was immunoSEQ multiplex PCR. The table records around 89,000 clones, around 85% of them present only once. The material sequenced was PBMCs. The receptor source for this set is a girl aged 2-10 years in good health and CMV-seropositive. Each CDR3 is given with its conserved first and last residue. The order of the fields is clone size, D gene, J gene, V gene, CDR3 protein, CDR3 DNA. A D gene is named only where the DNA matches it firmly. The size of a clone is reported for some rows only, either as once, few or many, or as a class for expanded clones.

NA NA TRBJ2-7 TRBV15 CATSRDLYEQYF TGTGCCACCAGCAGAGACCTCTACGAGCAGTACTTC
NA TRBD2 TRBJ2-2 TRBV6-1 CASTPTAGDTGELFF TGTGCCAGCACCCCTACGGCGGGAGACACCGGGGAGCTGTTTTTT
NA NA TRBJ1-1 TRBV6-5 CASSYSENTEAFF TGTGCCAGCAGTTACAGCGAGAACACTGAAGCTTTCTTT
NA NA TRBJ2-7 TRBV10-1 CASSPRSSSYEQYF TGCGCCAGCAGTCCCCGGTCGAGCTCCTACGAGCAGTACTTC
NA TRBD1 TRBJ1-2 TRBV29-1 CSVTRTGIANGYTF TGCAGCGTTACTCGGACAGGGATTGCGAATGGCTACACCTTC
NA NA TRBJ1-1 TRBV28 CASSLGGVNTEAFF TGTGCCAGCAGTTTAGGAGGGGTGAACACTGAAGCTTTCTTT
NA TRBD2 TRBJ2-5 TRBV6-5 CASSYPRTSGGETQYF TGTGCCAGCAGTTACCCACGGACTAGCGGGGGAGAGACCCAGTACTTC
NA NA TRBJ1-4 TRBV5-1 CASSLGSREKLFF TGCGCCAGCAGCTTGGGCTCGAGGGAAAAACTGTTTTTT
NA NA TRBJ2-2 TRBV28 CAVQFRRFTGELFF TGTGCCGTACAGTTCCGGCGATTCACCGGGGAGCTGTTTTTT
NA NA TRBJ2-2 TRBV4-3 CASSQEVPGGGTGELFF TGCGCCAGCAGCCAAGAAGTGCCAGGAGGTGGGACCGGGGAGCTGTTTTTT
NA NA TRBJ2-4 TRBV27 CASSLSQGRIQYF TGTGCCAGCAGTTTATCGCAGGGTCGCATTCAGTACTTC
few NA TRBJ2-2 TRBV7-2 CASSLGATELFF TGTGCCAGCAGCTTAGGTGCAACAGAGCTGTTTTTT
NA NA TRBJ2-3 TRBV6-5 CASSSAGTDTQYF TGTGCCAGCTCCTCAGCGGGCACAGATACGCAGTATTTT
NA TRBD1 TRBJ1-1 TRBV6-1 CASSSGGFWTEAFF TGTGCCAGCAGTTCAGGGGGGTTCTGGACTGAAGCTTTCTTT
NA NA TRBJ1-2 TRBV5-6 CASTRNYGYTF TGTGCCAGCACACGGAACTATGGCTACACCTTC
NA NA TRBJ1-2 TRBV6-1 CASSDYSGIDSGYTF TGTGCCAGCAGTGACTATTCGGGGATCGATAGCGGCTACACCTTC
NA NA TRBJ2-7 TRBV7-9 CASSHVVWATEQYF TGTGCCAGCAGCCATGTAGTGTGGGCGACCGAGCAGTACTTC
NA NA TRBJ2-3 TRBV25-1 CASSESGTDTQYF TGTGCCAGCAGTGAATCGGGCACAGATACGCAGTATTTT
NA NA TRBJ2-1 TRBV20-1 CSASWRNEQFF TGCAGTGCTAGCTGGAGAAATGAGCAGTTCTTC
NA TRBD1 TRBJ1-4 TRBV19 CASSIRDSLNEKLFF TGTGCCAGTAGTATACGGGACAGCCTTAATGAAAAACTGTTTTTT
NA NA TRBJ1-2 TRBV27 CARDQGGYGYTF TGTGCCAGGGATCAAGGGGGCTATGGCTACACCTTC
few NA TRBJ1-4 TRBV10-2 CASSDSAIWGEKLFF TGCGCCAGCAGTGATAGCGCTATCTGGGGTGAAAAACTGTTTTTT
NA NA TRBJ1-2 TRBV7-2 CASSLGRGVGYGYTF TGTGCCAGCAGCTTAGGACGGGGAGTGGGTTATGGCTACACCTTC
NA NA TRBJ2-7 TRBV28 CASSLFAAGLRYEQYF TGTGCCAGCAGTTTATTTGCAGCGGGCCTTAGGTACGAGCAGTACTTC
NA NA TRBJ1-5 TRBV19 CASSRQGHQPQHF TGTGCCAGTAGTAGGCAGGGGCATCAGCCCCAGCATTTT
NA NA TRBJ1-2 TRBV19 CASSMVWQGSYGYTF TGTGCCAGTAGTATGGTATGGCAGGGGTCCTATGGCTACACCTTC
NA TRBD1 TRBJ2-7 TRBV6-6 CASSRDSTYEQYF TGTGCCAGCAGTAGGGACAGTACCTACGAGCAGTACTTC
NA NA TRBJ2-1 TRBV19 CASTMDWGVGYNEQFF TGTGCCAGTACAATGGATTGGGGAGTTGGGTACAATGAGCAGTTCTTC
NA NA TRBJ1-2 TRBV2 CASSDGAGNYGYTF TGTGCCAGCAGTGATGGGGCAGGGAACTATGGCTACACCTTC
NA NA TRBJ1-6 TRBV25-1 CASSEGQGPNSPLHF TGTGCCAGCAGTGAAGGGCAGGGCCCCAATTCACCCCTCCACTTT
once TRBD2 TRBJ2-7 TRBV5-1 CASSMASGSYEQYF TGCGCCAGCAGCATGGCTAGCGGGAGTTACGAGCAGTACTTC
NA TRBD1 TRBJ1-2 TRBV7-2 CASSLALDRVSNGYTF TGTGCCAGCAGCTTAGCATTAGACAGGGTTTCTAATGGCTACACCTTC
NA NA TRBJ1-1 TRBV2 CASLVSPGTEAFF TGTGCCAGCCTCGTGTCACCGGGCACTGAAGCTTTCTTT
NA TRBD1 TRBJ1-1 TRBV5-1 CASSPKTGPNTEAFF TGCGCCAGCAGCCCCAAGACAGGGCCGAACACTGAAGCTTTCTTT
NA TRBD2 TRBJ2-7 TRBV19 CASTGLAGGEQYF TGTGCCAGTACTGGACTAGCGGGAGGCGAGCAGTACTTC
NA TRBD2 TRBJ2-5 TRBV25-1 CASSGPGTSKETQYF TGTGCCAGCAGTGGACCCGGGACTAGTAAAGAGACCCAGTACTTC
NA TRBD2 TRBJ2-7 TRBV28 CASRAPGLAGVEQYF TGTGCCAGTCGAGCACCGGGACTAGCGGGAGTTGAGCAGTACTTC
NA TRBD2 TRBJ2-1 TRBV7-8 CASSLTSGRGNEQFF TGTGCCAGCAGCTTAACTAGCGGGAGGGGCAATGAGCAGTTCTTC
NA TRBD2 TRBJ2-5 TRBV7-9 CASGSASGSTWETQYF TGTGCCAGCGGGAGCGCGAGCGGGAGCACTTGGGAGACCCAGTACTTC
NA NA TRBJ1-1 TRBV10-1 CASSDTYGTEAFF TGCGCCAGCAGCGACACCTATGGCACTGAAGCTTTCTTT
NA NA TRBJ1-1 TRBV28 CASSYRRLTHSNTEAFF TGTGCCAGCAGTTACAGACGATTAACACATTCGAACACTGAAGCTTTCTTT
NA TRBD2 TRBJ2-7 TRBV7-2 CASSWVASGRSYEQYF TGTGCCAGCAGCTGGGTGGCTAGCGGGAGGTCCTACGAGCAGTACTTC
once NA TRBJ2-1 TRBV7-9 CASSPQGSSYNEQFF TGTGCCAGCAGCCCCCAGGGTTCCTCCTACAATGAGCAGTTCTTC
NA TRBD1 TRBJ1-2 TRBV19 CASSTRDSYYGYTF TGTGCCAGTAGTACCCGGGACAGCTACTATGGCTACACCTTC
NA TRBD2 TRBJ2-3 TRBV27 CASSARTGGTDTQYF TGTGCCAGCAGCGCTCGTACGGGAGGGACAGATACGCAGTATTTT
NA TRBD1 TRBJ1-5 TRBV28 CATSGQGAQPQHF TGTGCCACCTCCGGTCAGGGGGCCCAGCCCCAGCATTTT
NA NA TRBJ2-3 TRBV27 CASRRGTDTQYF TGTGCCAGCAGGAGGGGGACAGATACGCAGTATTTT
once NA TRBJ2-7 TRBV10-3 CAIEGVGSEQYF TGTGCCATCGAGGGGGTGGGGAGCGAGCAGTACTTC
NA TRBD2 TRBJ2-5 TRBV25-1 CASSESSGREETQYF TGTGCCAGCAGTGAGTCCAGCGGGAGGGAAGAGACCCAGTACTTC
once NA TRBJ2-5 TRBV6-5 CASSYGPGSRRAQYF TGTGCCAGCAGTTACGGACCGGGATCCCGTAGGGCCCAGTACTTC
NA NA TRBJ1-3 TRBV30 CAWAGRPFVVGNTIYF TGTGCCTGGGCGGGACGGCCTTTCGTCGTCGGAAACACCATATATTTT